This TCR beta chain was captured by sequencing in a study of cytomegalovirus exposure and HLA in healthy donors. Points from the study as a whole: Apparent HLA restriction characterized most CMV-associated TCR beta chains in a later analysis. From TCR beta sequences, most subjects' HLA-A and HLA-B alleles were reportedly predicted accurately. Trimming of TCR beta V- and J-genes showed a link, identified in a later analysis, to a missense DCLRE1C variant. According to the study, 160 or so TCR beta chains were cytomegalovirus-associated.

PCR involved 60 Vbeta and 13 Jbeta primers. Data came from immunoSEQ multiplex PCR; TCRdb stores just in-frame clones and leaves some out. The sample holds 150,000 or so clones, around 76% seen once. This clone was detected only once. Its antigen remains unknown. V lost 1 base and J 0 bases, leaving 10 bases between the germline ends. This CDR3 has 16 residues. The germline gives CDR1 SGHVS, CDR2 FQNEAQ. The source material was PBMCs. The receptor was derived from a male donor in good health and CMV-seronegative. The chain couples TRBV7-8 to TRBJ1-5; D is possibly TRBD1 (6 bases). CDR3 in amino acids: CASSLEGQSSNQPQHF. CDR3 coding DNA: TGTGCCAGCAGCTTAGAAGGACAGTCTAGCAATCAGCCCCAGCATTTT.